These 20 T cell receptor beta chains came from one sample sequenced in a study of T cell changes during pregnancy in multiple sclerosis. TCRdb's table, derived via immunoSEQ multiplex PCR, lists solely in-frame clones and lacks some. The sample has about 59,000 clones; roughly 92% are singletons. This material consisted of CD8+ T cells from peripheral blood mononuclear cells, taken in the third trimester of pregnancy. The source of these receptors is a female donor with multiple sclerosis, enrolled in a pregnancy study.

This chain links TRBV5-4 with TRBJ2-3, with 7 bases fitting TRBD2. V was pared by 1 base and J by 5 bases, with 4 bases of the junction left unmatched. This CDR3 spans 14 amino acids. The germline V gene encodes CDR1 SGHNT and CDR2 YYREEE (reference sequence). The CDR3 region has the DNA TGTGCCAGCAGCTTGAGGGTAGCGGGAGATACGCAGTATTTT. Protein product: CASSLRVAGDTQYF.

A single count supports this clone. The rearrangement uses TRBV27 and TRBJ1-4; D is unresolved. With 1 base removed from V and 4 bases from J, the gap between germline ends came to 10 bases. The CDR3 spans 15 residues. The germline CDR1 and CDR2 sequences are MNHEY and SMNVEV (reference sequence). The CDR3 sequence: CASSLFGGRNEKLFF. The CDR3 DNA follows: TGTGCCAGCAGTTTATTCGGAGGTCGTAATGAAAAACTGTTTTTT.

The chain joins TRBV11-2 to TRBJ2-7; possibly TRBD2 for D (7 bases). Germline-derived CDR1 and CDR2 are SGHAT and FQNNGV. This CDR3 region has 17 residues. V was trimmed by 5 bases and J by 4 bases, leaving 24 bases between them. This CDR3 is CASSDPKGGARVYEQYF. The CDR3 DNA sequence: TGTGCCAGCAGCGATCCTAAGGGGGGGGCCCGGGTGTACGAGCAGTACTTC.

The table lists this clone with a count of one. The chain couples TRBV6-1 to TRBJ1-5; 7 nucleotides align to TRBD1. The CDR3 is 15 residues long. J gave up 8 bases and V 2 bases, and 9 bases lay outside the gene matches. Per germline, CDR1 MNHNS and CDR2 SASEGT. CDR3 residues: CASSEWAGGMEPQHF. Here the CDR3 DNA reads TGTGCCAGCAGTGAATGGGCAGGGGGGATGGAGCCCCAGCATTTT.

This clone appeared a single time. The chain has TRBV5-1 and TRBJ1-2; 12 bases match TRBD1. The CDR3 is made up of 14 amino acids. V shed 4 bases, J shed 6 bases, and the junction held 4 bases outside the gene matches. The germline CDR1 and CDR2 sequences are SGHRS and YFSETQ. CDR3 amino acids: CASSPGTGGDGYTF. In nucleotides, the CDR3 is TGCGCCAGCAGCCCCGGGACAGGGGGCGATGGCTACACCTTC.

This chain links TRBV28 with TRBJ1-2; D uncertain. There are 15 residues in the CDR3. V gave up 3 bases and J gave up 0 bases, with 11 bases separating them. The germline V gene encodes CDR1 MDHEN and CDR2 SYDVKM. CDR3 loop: CASSLAGRPNYGYTF. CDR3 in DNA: TGTGCCAGCAGTTTGGCGGGTCGCCCTAACTATGGCTACACCTTC.

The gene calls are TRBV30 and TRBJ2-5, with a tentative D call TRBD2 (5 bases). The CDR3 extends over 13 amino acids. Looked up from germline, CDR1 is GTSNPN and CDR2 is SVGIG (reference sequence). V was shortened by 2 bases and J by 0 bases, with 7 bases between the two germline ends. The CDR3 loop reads CAWSQRNQETQYF. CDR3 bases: TGTGCCTGGAGTCAGCGGAACCAAGAGACCCAGTACTTC.

CDR3 loop: CASSLRGTSGNTIYF. The CDR3 DNA is TGTGCCAGCAGCTTACGGGGGACGAGTGGAAACACCATATATTTT. V usage is TRBV13 and J usage is TRBJ1-3; maybe TRBD1 (5 bases). This CDR3 is 15 amino acids long. V was trimmed by 2 bases and J by 3 bases, leaving 11 bases between them. CDR1 is PRHDT and CDR2 is FYEKMQ in the germline V gene (reference sequence).

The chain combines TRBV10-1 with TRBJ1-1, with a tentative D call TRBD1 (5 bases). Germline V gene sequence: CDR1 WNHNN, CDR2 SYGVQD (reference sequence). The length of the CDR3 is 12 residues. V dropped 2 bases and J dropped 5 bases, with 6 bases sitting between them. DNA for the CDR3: TGCGCCAGCAGTGAGAGGGGAACTGAAGCTTTCTTT. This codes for CASSERGTEAFF.

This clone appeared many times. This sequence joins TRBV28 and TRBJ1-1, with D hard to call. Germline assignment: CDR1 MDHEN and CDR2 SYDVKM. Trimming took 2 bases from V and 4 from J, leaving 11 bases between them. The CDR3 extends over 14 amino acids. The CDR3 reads CASSLVKGGTEAFF. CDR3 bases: TGTGCCAGCAGTTTAGTAAAGGGAGGCACTGAAGCTTTCTTT. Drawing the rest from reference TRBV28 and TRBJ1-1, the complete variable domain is DVKVTQSSRYLVKRTGEKVFLECVQDMDHENMFWYRQDPGLGLRLIYFSYDVKMKEKGDIPEGYSVSREKKERFSLILESASTNQTSMYLCASSLVKGGTEAFFGQGTRLTVV.

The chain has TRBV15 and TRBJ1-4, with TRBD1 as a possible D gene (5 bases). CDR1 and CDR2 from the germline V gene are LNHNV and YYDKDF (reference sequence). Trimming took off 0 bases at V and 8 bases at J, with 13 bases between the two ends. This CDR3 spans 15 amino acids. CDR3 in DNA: TGTGCCACCAGCAGAGACAGGGCATCAAGGGAAAAACTGTTTTTT. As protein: CATSRDRASREKLFF.

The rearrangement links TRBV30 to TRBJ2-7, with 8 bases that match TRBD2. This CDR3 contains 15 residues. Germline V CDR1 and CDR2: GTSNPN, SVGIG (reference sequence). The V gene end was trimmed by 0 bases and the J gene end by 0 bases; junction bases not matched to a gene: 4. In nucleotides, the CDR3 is TGTGCCTGGAGTGTTGGGGCGGGAGGCTCCTACGAGCAGTACTTC. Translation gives CAWSVGAGGSYEQYF.

In DNA form, the CDR3 reads TGTGCCAGCGTCCGAGAGTCCATGAACACTGAAGCTTTCTTT. Translated, it gives CASVRESMNTEAFF. The chain joins TRBV7-9 to TRBJ1-1; no firm D call. The CDR3 sequence is 14 residues long. The V gene's germline CDR1 is SEHNR and CDR2 FQNEAQ (reference sequence). V was clipped by 8 bases and J by 0 bases, with 13 bases between them.

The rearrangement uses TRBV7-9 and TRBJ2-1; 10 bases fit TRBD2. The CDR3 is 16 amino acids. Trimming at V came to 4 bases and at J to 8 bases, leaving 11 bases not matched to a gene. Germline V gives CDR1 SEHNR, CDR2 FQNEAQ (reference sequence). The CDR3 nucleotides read TGTGCCAGCAGCTCCCCCTTAGCGGGAGGCTCCGATGAGCAGTTCTTC. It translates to CASSSPLAGGSDEQFF.

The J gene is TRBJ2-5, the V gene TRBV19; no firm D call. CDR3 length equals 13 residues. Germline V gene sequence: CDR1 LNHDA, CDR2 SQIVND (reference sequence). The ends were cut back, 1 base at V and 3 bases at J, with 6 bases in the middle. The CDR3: CASSIVVEETQYF. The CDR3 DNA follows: TGTGCCAGTAGTATAGTTGTAGAAGAGACCCAGTACTTC.

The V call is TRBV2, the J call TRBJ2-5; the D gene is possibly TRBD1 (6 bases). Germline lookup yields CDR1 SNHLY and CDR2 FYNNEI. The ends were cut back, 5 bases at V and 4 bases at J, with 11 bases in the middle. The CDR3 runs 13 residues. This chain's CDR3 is CASSPWTAETQYF. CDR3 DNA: TGTGCCAGCAGTCCTTGGACAGCAGAGACCCAGTACTTC.

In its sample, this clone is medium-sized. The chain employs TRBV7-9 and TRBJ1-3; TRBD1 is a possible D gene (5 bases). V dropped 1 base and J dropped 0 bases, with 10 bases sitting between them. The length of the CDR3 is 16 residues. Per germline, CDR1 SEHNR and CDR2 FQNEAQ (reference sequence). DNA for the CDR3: TGTGCCAGCAGCTTAGACACAGGACGCTCTGGAAACACCATATATTTT. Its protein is CASSLDTGRSGNTIYF. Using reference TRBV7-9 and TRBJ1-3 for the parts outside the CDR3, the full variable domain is DTGVSQNPRHKITKRGQNVTFRCDPISEHNRLYWYRQTLGQGPEFLTYFQNEAQLEKSRLLSDRFSAERPKGSFSTLEIQRTEQGDSAMYLCASSLDTGRSGNTIYFGEGSWLTVV.

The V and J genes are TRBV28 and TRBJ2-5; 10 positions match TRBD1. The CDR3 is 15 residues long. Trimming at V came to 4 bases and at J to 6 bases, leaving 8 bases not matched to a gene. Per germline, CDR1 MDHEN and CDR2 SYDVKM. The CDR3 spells CASSYGTGDTKTQYF. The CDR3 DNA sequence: TGTGCCAGCAGTTACGGGACAGGGGACACGAAGACCCAGTACTTC.

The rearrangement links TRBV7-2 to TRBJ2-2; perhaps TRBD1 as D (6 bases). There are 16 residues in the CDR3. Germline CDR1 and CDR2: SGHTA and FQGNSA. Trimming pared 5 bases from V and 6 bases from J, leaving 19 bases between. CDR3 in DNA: TGTGCCAGCAGCCTCAACAGGGCCCGTACGGCCGGGGAGCTGTTTTTT. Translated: CASSLNRARTAGELFF.

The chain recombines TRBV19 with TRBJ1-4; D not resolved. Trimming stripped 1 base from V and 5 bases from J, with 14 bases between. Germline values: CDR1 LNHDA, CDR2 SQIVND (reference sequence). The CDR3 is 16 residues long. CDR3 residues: CASSIVPTPSNEKLFF. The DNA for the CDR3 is TGTGCCAGTAGTATAGTTCCGACACCATCGAATGAAAAACTGTTTTTT. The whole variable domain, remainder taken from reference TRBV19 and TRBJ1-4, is DGGITQSPKYLFRKEGQNVTLSCEQNLNHDAMYWYRQDPGQGLRLIYYSQIVNDFQKGDIAEGYSVSREKKESFPLTVTSAQKNPTAFYLCASSIVPTPSNEKLFFGSGTQLSVL.